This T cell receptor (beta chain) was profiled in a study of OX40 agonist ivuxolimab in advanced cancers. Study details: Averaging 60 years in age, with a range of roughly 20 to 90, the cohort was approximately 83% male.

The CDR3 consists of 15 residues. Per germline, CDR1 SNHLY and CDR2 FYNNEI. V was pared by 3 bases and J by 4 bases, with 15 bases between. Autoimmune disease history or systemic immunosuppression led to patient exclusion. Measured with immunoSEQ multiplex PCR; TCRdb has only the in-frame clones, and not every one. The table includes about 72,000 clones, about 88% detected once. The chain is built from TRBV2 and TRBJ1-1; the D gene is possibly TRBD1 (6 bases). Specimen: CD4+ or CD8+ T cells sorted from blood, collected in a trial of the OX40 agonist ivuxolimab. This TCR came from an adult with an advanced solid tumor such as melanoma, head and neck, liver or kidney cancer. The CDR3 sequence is CASSDVGGPGTEAFF. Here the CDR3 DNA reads TGTGCCAGCAGTGATGTCGGGGGGCCGGGCACTGAAGCTTTCTTT.